The 10 T cell receptor beta chains below were found in one sample sequenced in a study of shared clonotypes between healthy human individuals. Naive CD8 cells lacked CD45RO, underwent positive selection for CCR7 and left out terminally differentiated effector memory CD45RA+ cells. Assay: immunoSEQ multiplex PCR; the TCRdb copy retains only in-frame clones and omits some. The sample has approximately 1.9 million clones, just under 95% seen once. Specimen: naive CD8+ T cells from PBMCs. The source is a man between 18 and 29 years old in good health. Some clones in this sample may be carry-over from other donors' samples.

This clone appeared once. V and J are TRBV5-5 and TRBJ2-5, with unresolved D. Germline CDR1 and CDR2: SGHKS and YYEKEE (reference sequence). There are 12 residues in the CDR3. Trimming shortened V by 3 bases and J by 2 bases, and 5 bases separated the two germline ends. The CDR3 nucleotides are TGTGCCAGCAGCTGGATTCAAGAGACCCAGTACTTC. The encoded protein is CASSWIQETQYF. The full variable domain, its missing parts supplied by reference TRBV5-5 and TRBJ2-5, is DAGVTQSPTHLIKTRGQQVTLRCSPISGHKSVSWYQQVLGQGPQFIFQYYEKEERGRGNFPDRFSARQFPNYSSELNVNALLLGDSALYLCASSWIQETQYFGPGTRLLVL.

The chain links TRBV11-2 to TRBJ2-7; 11 bases match TRBD1. Germline trimming cut 5 bases from V and 9 bases from J; bases unmatched to any gene: 15. This CDR3 contains 16 residues. The germline CDR1 and CDR2 sequences are SGHAT and FQNNGV. The chain's CDR3 is CASSLIRDRGVRRQYF. CDR3 sequence (DNA): TGTGCCAGCAGCCTAATCCGGGACAGGGGGGTCAGAAGGCAGTACTTC.

V is TRBV30 and J is TRBJ2-2, with TRBD2 matching over 9 bases. Germline CDR1 and CDR2: GTSNPN and SVGIG (reference sequence). V was pared by 1 base and J by 6 bases, with 6 bases of the junction left unmatched. The CDR3 has 15 amino acids. The CDR3 bases are TGTGCCTGGAGTGGATTTGGCGGGAGGGCCGGGGAGCTGTTTTTT. Its translation: CAWSGFGGRAGELFF.

The rearrangement uses TRBV27 and TRBJ2-1; TRBD2 aligns across 8 bases. The CDR3 has 15 residues. Germline V gene lookup returns CDR1 MNHEY and CDR2 SMNVEV (reference sequence). V shed 6 bases and J 4 bases; nucleotides not matched to a gene: 8. The chain's CDR3 is CASSWTSSSYNEQFF. The CDR3 coding sequence is TGTGCCAGCAGCTGGACTAGCTCCTCATACAATGAGCAGTTCTTC.

Remarks on this clone: The sample carries other DNA sequences with the same CDR3. The chain uses TRBV27 and TRBJ2-7, with 9 bases that match TRBD1. This CDR3 is 14 amino acids long. With V trimmed by 4 bases and J by 3 bases, 4 bases remained unmatched. CDR1 MNHEY and CDR2 SMNVEV come from the germline V gene (reference sequence). In DNA form, the CDR3 reads TGTGCCAGCAGTTCTCCGGGACAGGGCTACGAGCAGTACTTC. Its translation: CASSSPGQGYEQYF.

Comments on this clone: Other nucleotide sequences in the sample specify the same CDR3. The V call is TRBV28, the J call TRBJ2-1; D is perhaps TRBD1 (5 bases). V gave up 5 bases and J gave up 8 bases, with 10 bases separating them. The CDR3 has 12 amino acids. CDR1 is MDHEN, CDR2 SYDVKM, per germline. As DNA, the CDR3 is TGTGCCAGCAGTCCTAGGGGTTATGAGCAGTTCTTC. Encoded protein: CASSPRGYEQFF.

The chain is built from TRBV14 and TRBJ2-7, with D maybe TRBD2 (5 bases). V was trimmed by 2 bases and J by 3 bases, leaving 17 bases between them. The CDR3 has 16 residues. Germline V gene data show CDR1 as SGHDN and CDR2 as FVKESK. CDR3 sequence (DNA): TGTGCCAGCAGCCAATTCGCGGGTCCCCTTGGCTACGAGCAGTACTTC. It yields the protein CASSQFAGPLGYEQYF.

The chain links TRBV7-6 to TRBJ2-3; D possibly corresponds to TRBD2 (6 bases). This CDR3 is 16 amino acids long. V lost 5 bases and J 2 bases, leaving 17 bases between the germline ends. CDR1 SGHVS and CDR2 FNYEAQ come from the germline V gene. The CDR3 loop reads CASSRVGGLPTDTQYF. As DNA, the CDR3 is TGTGCCAGCAGCCGCGTGGGGGGATTACCCACAGATACGCAGTATTTT.

The gene calls are TRBV29-1 and TRBJ2-7, with 11 bases lining up with TRBD2. This CDR3 contains 14 residues. J was trimmed by 3 bases and V by 3 bases; bases with no gene match: 4. CDR1 is SQVTM, CDR2 ANQGSEA, per germline. CDR3 sequence: CSVEASGGHYEQYF. The CDR3 coding sequence is TGCAGCGTTGAGGCTAGCGGGGGGCACTACGAGCAGTACTTC.

The rearrangement links TRBV7-9 to TRBJ2-5; possibly TRBD2 for D (5 bases). This CDR3 contains 14 residues. Germline assignment: CDR1 SEHNR and CDR2 FQNEAQ (reference sequence). V lost 4 bases and J 4 bases, leaving 13 bases between the germline ends. In nucleotides, the CDR3 is TGTGCCAGCAGCTCACCTGGGCGGGCAGAGACCCAGTACTTC. Translation gives CASSSPGRAETQYF.